Listed below are T cell receptor beta chains from one sample, sequenced in a study of T cell responses to AZD1222 COVID-19 vaccine. Clones were sequenced by immunoSEQ multiplex PCR, and TCRdb holds only the in-frame ones, with some missing. Among more than 250,000 clones listed, over 90% were seen once. The specimen comprised peripheral blood, sampled on day 0 of AZD1222 vaccination. Receptor source: an adult in good health. The CDR3 runs from the conserved cysteine through the conserved F or W. D genes are given only for firm matches. For some rows the clone size is stated as once, few or many, or as a class when expanded; others skip it.

size,V,J,D,DNA,CDR3
NA,TRBV7-2,TRBJ2-4,NA,TGTGCCAGCAGCTTCCGGAGGTCCCAAGGAGACATTCAGTACTTC,CASSFRRSQGDIQYF
NA,TRBV5-6,TRBJ1-4,TRBD1,TGTGCCAGCAGCTTCTTCGGACAGGGAACTAATGAAAAACTGTTTTTT,CASSFFGQGTNEKLFF
NA,TRBV12-1,TRBJ2-7,NA,TGTGCCAGCAGCCCCAAGGGACGGGGGGACTTC,CASSPKGRGDF
NA,TRBV29-1,TRBJ2-3,NA,TGCAGCGTCCTGAGACAGGAAACTAGCACAGATACGCAGTATTTT,CSVLRQETSTDTQYF
once,TRBV2,TRBJ2-2,TRBD2,TGTGCCAGCAGTGCAGCGCGGGAGGGCCGGGAGCTGTTTTTT,CASSAAREGRELFF
NA,TRBV7-3,TRBJ2-1,NA,TGTGCCAGCAGCTTAGGTGCCTACAATGAGCAGTTCTTC,CASSLGAYNEQFF
NA,TRBV15,TRBJ1-5,TRBD1,TGTGCCACCAGCAGGGACAGGGGTAGCAATCAGCCCCAGCATTTT,CATSRDRGSNQPQHF
NA,TRBV7-7,TRBJ2-7,TRBD1,TGTGCCAGCAGCTTGGGACAGGGAGTCTCCTACGAGCAGTACTTC,CASSLGQGVSYEQYF
NA,TRBV7-9,TRBJ2-7,TRBD2,TGTGCCAGCAGCTTACCGGCTAGCGGGATCCCTTCCTACGAGCAGTACTTC,CASSLPASGIPSYEQYF
NA,TRBV28,TRBJ2-7,TRBD1,TGTGCCAGCCGAGGGGACAGGGTATTCTACGAGCAGTACTTC,CASRGDRVFYEQYF
NA,TRBV4-1,TRBJ2-2,NA,TGCGCCAGCAGCCAAGTTTTCGGGACATCGAACACCGGGGAGCTGTTTTTT,CASSQVFGTSNTGELFF
NA,TRBV28,TRBJ2-5,NA,TGTGCCAGCGGCCTCCGGACCCAGTACTTC,CASGLRTQYF
NA,TRBV28,TRBJ1-2,NA,TGTGCCAGCAGTTTCTCACATGAGGGCTACACCTTC,CASSFSHEGYTF
NA,TRBV3-1/TRBV3-2,TRBJ2-7,TRBD2,TGTGCCAGCAGCCAAGCTTCTAGCGGGAGTGGTCGGAAGCAGTACTTC,CASSQASSGSGRKQYF
NA,TRBV28,TRBJ2-1,NA,TGTGCCAGCACTAACTTGGTTCAATGGGGGGATGAGCAGTTCTTC,CASTNLVQWGDEQFF
NA,TRBV7-2,TRBJ1-4,NA,TGTGCCAGCAGCTTAGAACGGGAGGAAAAACTGTTTTTT,CASSLEREEKLFF
NA,TRBV14,TRBJ1-6,NA,TGTGCCAGCAGTCTATTGACCGATTCACCCCTCCACTTT,CASSLLTDSPLHF
NA,TRBV10-1,TRBJ1-3,TRBD1,TGCGCCAGCAGTACCGGGACAGGGGGAAACACCATATATTTT,CASSTGTGGNTIYF
NA,TRBV27,TRBJ1-6,TRBD1,TGTGCCAGCAGCCCTTCCCGACAGGGGTGGAATTCACCCCTCCACTTT,CASSPSRQGWNSPLHF
once,TRBV7-9,TRBJ1-4,NA,TGTGCCAGCAGCTTAGCCCACGATACTCCTTCCTGGGCCGAAAAACTGTTTTTT,CASSLAHDTPSWAEKLFF
NA,TRBV4-1,TRBJ2-7,TRBD1,TGCGCCAGCAGCCATTACACGGGGACAGGTTACTACGAGCAGTACTTC,CASSHYTGTGYYEQYF
NA,TRBV5-4,TRBJ2-3,NA,TGTGCCAGCAGCTTGGAAACGGCAGATACGCAGTATTTT,CASSLETADTQYF